This T cell receptor beta chain emerged from a study of tumor-infiltrating lymphocytes in glioblastoma multiforme. Notes on the study in general: Unequal TCR RNA per T cell might skew measured clone sizes.

This clonotype was seen a few times. The antigen is undetermined. One end of the junction fails to match germline, which may point to a read error. Germline CDR1 is DFQATT and CDR2 is SNEGSKA (reference sequence). The CDR3 consists of 12 residues. TCRB libraries came from RNA via three nested multiplex PCR rounds. TCRB cDNA was made from 0.5 ug total RNA. No unique molecular identifiers were described for these TCRB libraries. TCRdb passed the multiplex PCR reads through MiXCR, listing each CDR3 protein once. The sample gives fewer than 15,000 distinct CDR3 sequences, 65% to 80% of which show up once; 40% to 55% is in the top ten.

This TCR derives from a male donor with glioblastoma. Sequenced: brain tumor tissue. The rearrangement uses TRBV20-1 and TRBJ2-7; D not certain. For the CDR3, the DNA is TGCAGTGATAGAACCCCGATAGGCGAGCAGTACTTC. This gives the protein CSDRTPIGEQYF.